Following are 16 T cell receptor beta chains from one sample sequenced in a study of blood T cell repertoires in COVID-19. Data came from immunoSEQ multiplex PCR; TCRdb stores just in-frame clones and leaves some out. Among 60,000 to 95,000 clones listed, around nine tenths were seen once. Sequenced input: peripheral blood. These receptors were taken from a human donor in a cohort sampled during active COVID-19.

Here the CDR3 reads CASRRDRDYNEQFF. The CDR3 nucleotides are TGTGCCAGCAGGAGGGACAGGGACTACAATGAGCAGTTCTTC. The genes are TRBV6-5 and TRBJ2-1; TRBD1 aligns across 9 bases. After removal of 6 bases from V and 3 bases from J, the junction contained 3 bases not matched to a gene. Per the germline V gene, CDR1 is MNHEY and CDR2 is SVGAGI. The CDR3 extends over 14 amino acids.

V usage is TRBV13 and J usage is TRBJ1-5, with 9 bases identical to TRBD1. V gave up 3 bases and J gave up 7 bases; unmatched junction bases: 4. The CDR3 is 14 amino acids. The germline CDR1 and CDR2 sequences are PRHDT and FYEKMQ (reference sequence). The CDR3, as DNA: TGTGCCAGCAGCTTTACAGGGGGCAGGCAGCCCCAGCATTTT. Translating it yields CASSFTGGRQPQHF.

V gene TRBV5-5 combines with J gene TRBJ2-5; 7 nucleotides align to TRBD1. Germline values: CDR1 SGHKS, CDR2 YYEKEE (reference sequence). Germline trimming cut 3 bases from V and 4 bases from J; bases unmatched to any gene: 9. The CDR3 is made up of 15 amino acids. The CDR3, as DNA: TGTGCCAGCAGCTCCCTCGGACAGGTAGGAGAGACCCAGTACTTC. Translation: CASSSLGQVGETQYF.

This clone was seen more than once but under ten times. The chain carries TRBV11-3 and TRBJ2-2, with TRBD1 matching over 10 bases. CDR3 length: 16 residues. Per germline, CDR1 SGHNT and CDR2 YENEEA. After removal of 6 bases from V and 5 bases from J, the junction contained 9 bases not matched to a gene. Here the CDR3 DNA reads TGTGCCAGCAGACTCGGGTTGGGACAGGGGACCGGGGAGCTGTTTTTT. The encoded protein is CASRLGLGQGTGELFF. The whole variable domain, filled in from reference TRBV11-3 and TRBJ2-2, reads EAGVVQSPRYKIIEKKQPVAFWCNPISGHNTLYWYLQNLGQGPELLIRYENEEAVDDSQLPKDRFSAERLKGVDSTLKIQPAELGDSAVYLCASRLGLGQGTGELFFGEGSRLTVL.

The V gene is TRBV24-1, the J gene TRBJ1-2; D possibly corresponds to TRBD1 (6 bases). Trimming left V 10 bases short and J 6 bases short, with 11 bases between. The CDR3 contains 11 residues. The germline V gene has CDR1 KGHDR and CDR2 SFDVKD. The CDR3 spells CATQGYDGYTF. In DNA, the CDR3 is TGTGCCACGCAGGGGTATGATGGCTACACCTTC.

This clone came up once. V gene TRBV6-4 combines with J gene TRBJ2-2, with D possibly TRBD2 on 6 matching bases. The CDR3 covers 12 residues. The V gene lost 5 bases and the J gene lost 7 bases, with 8 bases spanning the gap. CDR1 is MRHNA, CDR2 SNTAGT, per germline. CDR3 sequence reads: CASSSGSGELFF. The CDR3 nucleotides read TGTGCCAGCAGTTCCGGGAGCGGGGAGCTGTTTTTT.

The chain joins TRBV7-3 to TRBJ2-3; a possible D gene is TRBD2 (7 bases). The V and J ends lost 6 bases and 2 bases respectively, with 12 bases between them. CDR3 length: 14 residues. CDR1 is SGHTA, CDR2 FQGTGA, per germline. The CDR3 spells CASSSGGPTDTQYF. In nucleotides, the CDR3 is TGTGCCAGCAGTTCGGGGGGCCCCACAGATACGCAGTATTTT.

This clone occurred once. The chain has TRBV5-5 and TRBJ1-4, with D unresolved. CDR3 length equals 13 residues. Trimming pared 2 bases from V and 5 bases from J, leaving 7 bases between. The V gene's germline CDR1 is SGHKS and CDR2 YYEKEE (reference sequence). Written as DNA, the CDR3 is TGTGCCAGCAGCTTTTTGGAGAATGAAAAACTGTTTTTT. Translation: CASSFLENEKLFF.

V usage is TRBV27 and J usage is TRBJ2-1; D is perhaps TRBD1 (6 bases). CDR3 length: 15 residues. Trimming removed 7 bases from V and 10 bases from J, with 23 bases in between. Germline assignment: CDR1 MNHEY and CDR2 SMNVEV (reference sequence). Here the CDR3 reads CASTIPGAGTTEQFF. In nucleotides, the CDR3 is TGTGCCAGCACCATCCCTGGGGCCGGGACAACAGAGCAGTTCTTC.

The chain carries TRBV15 and TRBJ1-2, with D possibly being TRBD1 (5 bases). This CDR3 region has 15 residues. V was pared by 0 bases and J by 0 bases, with 8 bases between. Germline V gene lookup returns CDR1 LNHNV and CDR2 YYDKDF (reference sequence). In DNA, the CDR3 is TGTGCCACCAGCAGAGAACAGGTACCTAACTATGGCTACACCTTC. Protein sequence: CATSREQVPNYGYTF.

The CDR3 protein is CASSGGLSTDTQYF. CDR3 DNA: TGTGCCAGCAGTGGGGGCCTGAGCACAGATACGCAGTATTTT. The chain links TRBV9 to TRBJ2-3; tentatively, D is TRBD1 (6 bases). V was clipped by 5 bases and J by 0 bases, with 10 bases between them. This CDR3 contains 14 residues. Germline CDR1 reads SGDLS; CDR2 reads YYNGEE.

The V gene is TRBV19, the J gene TRBJ2-1, with D perhaps TRBD1 (5 bases). There are 15 residues in the CDR3. CDR1 LNHDA and CDR2 SQIVND come from the germline V gene (reference sequence). The V gene lost 1 base and the J gene lost 6 bases, with 13 bases spanning the gap. As DNA, the CDR3 is TGTGCCAGTAGTATAGTCCCAAAACAGGTCAATGAGCAGTTCTTC. Translation gives CASSIVPKQVNEQFF.

This clone was picked up one time. The rearrangement uses TRBV4-2 and TRBJ2-3, with 10 nucleotides matching TRBD2. There are 16 residues in the CDR3. Germline values: CDR1 LGHNA, CDR2 YNFKEQ. The trim removed 1 base at V and 5 bases at J, leaving 6 bases unmatched. The CDR3 DNA follows: TGTGCCAGCAGCCAAGGAAGTCTAGCGGGGGTAGATACGCAGTATTTT. Translation: CASSQGSLAGVDTQYF.

The J gene is TRBJ2-5, the V gene TRBV18; maybe TRBD2 (6 bases). The CDR3 sequence is 14 residues long. V lost 3 bases, J lost 5 bases, and 13 bases lay in between. The V gene's germline CDR1 is KGHSH and CDR2 LQKENI. CDR3 coding DNA: TGTGCCAGCTCACCCCCGGGGGTCTCGGAGACCCAGTACTTC. Amino acids: CASSPPGVSETQYF. Supplemented by reference TRBV18 and TRBJ2-5, the full variable domain reads NAGVMQNPRHLVRRRGQEARLRCSPMKGHSHVYWYRQLPEEGLKFMVYLQKENIIDESGMPKERFSAEFPKEGPSILRIQQVVRGDSAAYFCASSPPGVSETQYFGPGTRLLVL.

The J gene is TRBJ2-3, the V gene TRBV12-3 or TRBV12-4; D remains unclear. V lost 3 bases, J lost 3 bases, and 4 bases lay in between. This CDR3 region has 12 residues. CDR3 sequence: CASSFITDTQYF. For the CDR3, the DNA is TGTGCCAGCAGTTTTATTACAGATACGCAGTATTTT.

This rearrangement joins TRBV9 to TRBJ2-2; 11 bases match TRBD1. This CDR3 is built from 16 residues. The trim removed 5 bases at V and 4 bases at J, leaving 7 bases unmatched. Per germline, CDR1 SGDLS and CDR2 YYNGEE. CDR3: CASRPGQGVVTGELFF. The CDR3, as DNA: TGTGCCAGCAGACCGGGACAGGGGGTGGTCACCGGGGAGCTGTTTTTT.